This T cell receptor (beta chain) was sequenced for a study of shared clonotypes between healthy human individuals. Across the study: Donors had three CD4 naive, three CD4 memory, two CD8 naive and one CD8 memory plate apiece.

The repertoire was sequenced with immunoSEQ multiplex PCR; TCRdb's copy has only in-frame clones and lacks some. The profile shows millions of clones, approximately 92% of them singletons. The receptor was isolated from a man aged 18 to 29 in good health. The sample was naive CD4+ T cells sorted from blood. The subset here: CD45RA+ positively selected.

CDR3 coding DNA: TGTGCCAGCAACAGACAGGGGAACACTGAAGCTTTCTTT. It translates to CASNRQGNTEAFF. The rearrangement uses TRBV6-6 and TRBJ1-1; 7 bases map to TRBD1. V was clipped by 7 bases and J by 1 base; unmatched bases: 3. CDR1 and CDR2 (germline): MNHNY, SVGAGI (reference sequence). There are 13 residues in the CDR3.